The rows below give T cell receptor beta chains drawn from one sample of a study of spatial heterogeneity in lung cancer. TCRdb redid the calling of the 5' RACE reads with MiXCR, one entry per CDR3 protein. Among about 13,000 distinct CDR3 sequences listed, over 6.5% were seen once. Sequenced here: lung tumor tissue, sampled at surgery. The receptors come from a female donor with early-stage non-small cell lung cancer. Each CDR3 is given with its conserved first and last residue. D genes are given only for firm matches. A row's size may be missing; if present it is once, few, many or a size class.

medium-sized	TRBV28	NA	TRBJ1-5	TGTGCCTGCAGGGATCCAGATCAGCCCCAGCATTTT	CACRDPDQPQHF
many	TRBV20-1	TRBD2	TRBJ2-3	TGCAGTGCTAGGGGGACTAGCGGTTCGACAGATACGCAGTATTTT	CSARGTSGSTDTQYF
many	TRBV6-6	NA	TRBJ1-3	TGTGCCAGCAGAGACACTGGAAACACCATATATTTT	CASRDTGNTIYF
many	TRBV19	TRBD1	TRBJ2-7	TGTGCCAGTAGTATGGGGCCCCCGGGACAGGGGCCCTACGAGCAGTACTTC	CASSMGPPGQGPYEQYF
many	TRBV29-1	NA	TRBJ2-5	TGCAGCGCCGGAGGTGGGAACGAGGGGACCCAGTACTTC	CSAGGGNEGTQYF
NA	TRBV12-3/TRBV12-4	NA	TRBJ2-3	TGTGCCAGCAGATCCGCGGCGGATACGCAGTATTTT	CASRSAADTQYF
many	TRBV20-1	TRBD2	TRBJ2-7	TGCAGTGCCCGACTAGCGGGAGCTTTCTACGAGCAGTACTTC	CSARLAGAFYEQYF
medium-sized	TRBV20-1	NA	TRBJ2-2	TGCAGTGCAGGGACCAAGGTCGCGAACACCGGGGAGCTGTTTTTT	CSAGTKVANTGELFF
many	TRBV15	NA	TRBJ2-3	TGTGCCACCAGCAGAGAGGGCTGGTTCACAGATACGCAGTATTTT	CATSREGWFTDTQYF
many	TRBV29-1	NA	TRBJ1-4	TGCAGCGTTGGGGCGGAAAAACTGTTTTTT	CSVGAEKLFF
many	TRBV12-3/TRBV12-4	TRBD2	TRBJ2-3	TGTGCCAGCAGTCCCAGTCGAGCGGGAGACACAGATACGCAGTATTTT	CASSPSRAGDTDTQYF
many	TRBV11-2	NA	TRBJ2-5	TGTGCCAGCAGCTTCCGGACAGAACAAGAGACCCAGTACTTC	CASSFRTEQETQYF
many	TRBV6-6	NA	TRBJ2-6	TGTGCCAGCAGGGAAGGGGGATCTGGGGCCAACGTCCTGACTTTC	CASREGGSGANVLTF
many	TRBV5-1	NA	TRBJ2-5	TGCGCCAGCAGCTTGGATAACGGCGAGACCCAGTACTTC	CASSLDNGETQYF
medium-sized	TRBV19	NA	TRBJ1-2	TGTGCCAGTAGTACGGCAGGAGAAAACTATGGCTACACCTTC	CASSTAGENYGYTF
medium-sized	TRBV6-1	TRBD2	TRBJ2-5	TGTGCCAGCAGTGAGCTAGCGGGAAATCATGAGACCCAGTACTTC	CASSELAGNHETQYF
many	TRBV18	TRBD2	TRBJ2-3	TGTGCCAGCTCATCCCAACCTGCGGGAGGATCGACAGATACGCAGTATTTT	CASSSQPAGGSTDTQYF
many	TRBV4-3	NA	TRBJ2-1	TGCGCCAGCAGCCAAGATTGGGGGGATGAGCAGTTCTTC	CASSQDWGDEQFF
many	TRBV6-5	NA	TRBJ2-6	TGTGCCAGCAGAAATGGCCTTGTCGGTACTGGGGCCAACGTCCTGACTTTC	CASRNGLVGTGANVLTF
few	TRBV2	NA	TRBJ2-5	TGTGCCAGTCTTGAAAGAGGGGCCCCCCGCTTC	CASLERGAPRF
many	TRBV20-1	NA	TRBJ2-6	TGCAGTGCCTTACGCTCTGGGGCCAACGTCCTGACTTTC	CSALRSGANVLTF
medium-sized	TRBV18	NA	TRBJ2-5	TGTGCCAGCTCACCAATGACGGAGGGACGAGCGTGGGCCCAGACCCAGTACTTC	CASSPMTEGRAWAQTQYF
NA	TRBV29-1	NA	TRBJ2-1	TGCAGCGTTGAAGCAATGTACTCCTACAATGAGCAGTTCTTC	CSVEAMYSYNEQFF
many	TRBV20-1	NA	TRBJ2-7	TGCAGTGCTAACATAGGGTATTCCTACGAGCAGTACTTC	CSANIGYSYEQYF
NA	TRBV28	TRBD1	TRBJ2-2	TGTGCCAGCAGTTCCCCAGGGGGCGACACCGGGGAGCTGTTTTTT	CASSSPGGDTGELFF
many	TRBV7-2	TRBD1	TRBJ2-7	TGTGCCAGCAAATTAGCCGCGGGACAGGGTATCTACGAGCAGTACTTC	CASKLAAGQGIYEQYF
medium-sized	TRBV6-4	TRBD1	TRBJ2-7	TGTGCCAGCACCCCGGGACAGACTATCTACGAGCAGTACTTC	CASTPGQTIYEQYF
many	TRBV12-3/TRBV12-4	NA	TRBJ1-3	TGTGCCAGCAGCTGGTTCTCTGGAAACACCATATATTTT	CASSWFSGNTIYF
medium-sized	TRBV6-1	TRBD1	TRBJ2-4	TGTGCCAGCAGTGACACTTATGATCCATCAGGGGGCTGGAGCATTCAGTACTTC	CASSDTYDPSGGWSIQYF
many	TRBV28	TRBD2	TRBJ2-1	TGTGCCAGCAGCGAGGGAACCGCCGGGGGGGTCAATGAGCAGTTCTTC	CASSEGTAGGVNEQFF
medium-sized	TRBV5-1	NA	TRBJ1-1	TGCGCCAGCAGCCTCTCTCGACAGTTAAACACTGAAGCTTTCTTT	CASSLSRQLNTEAFF
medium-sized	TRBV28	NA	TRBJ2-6	TGTGCCGGCAGCGACAGTTCTGGGGCCAACGTCCTGACTTTC	CAGSDSSGANVLTF
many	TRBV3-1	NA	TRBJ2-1	TGTGCCAGCAGCCAATTTCTCTTCAATGAGCAGTTCTTC	CASSQFLFNEQFF
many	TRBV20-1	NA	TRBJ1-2	TGCAGTGCTAGGCCACGCCAGGGCTATGGCTACACCTTC	CSARPRQGYGYTF
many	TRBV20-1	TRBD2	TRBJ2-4	TGCAGTGCTTTAGCGGGAGTGTCCAAAAACATTCAGTACTTC	CSALAGVSKNIQYF
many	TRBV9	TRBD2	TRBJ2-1	TGTGCCAGCAGCCCGACCCCGACTAGCGGGCGGAACAATGAGCAGTTCTTC	CASSPTPTSGRNNEQFF
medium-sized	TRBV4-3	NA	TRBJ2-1	TGCGCCAGCAGCCGCGAGCGGAGACCCTACAATGAGCAGTTCTTC	CASSRERRPYNEQFF
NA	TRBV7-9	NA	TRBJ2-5	TGTGCCAGCAGCAGAAGCTATGAGACCCAGTACTTC	CASSRSYETQYF
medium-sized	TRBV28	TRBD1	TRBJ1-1	TGTGCCAGCCGACCTTTTCGGGACAGGGCTGAAGCTTTCTTT	CASRPFRDRAEAFF
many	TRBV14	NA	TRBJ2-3	TGTGCCAGCAGCCAATCCGATACGCAGTATTTT	CASSQSDTQYF
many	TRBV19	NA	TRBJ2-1	TGTGCCAGTAGTATTGGGTGGAATGAGCAGTTCTTC	CASSIGWNEQFF
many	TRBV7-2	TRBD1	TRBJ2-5	TGTGCCAGCAGCTCCACCGGGACAGGGGGTCAGTACTTC	CASSSTGTGGQYF
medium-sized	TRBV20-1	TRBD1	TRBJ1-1	TGCAGTGCTAGAGATTGGACAGGGCCATGGAGCACTGAAGCTTTCTTT	CSARDWTGPWSTEAFF
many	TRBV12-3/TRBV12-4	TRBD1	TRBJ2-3	TGTGCCAGCAGGCAGACAGGGTCAGATACGCAGTATTTT	CASRQTGSDTQYF
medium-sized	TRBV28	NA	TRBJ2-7	TGTGCCAGCAGGACATTGGACGAGCAGTACTTC	CASRTLDEQYF
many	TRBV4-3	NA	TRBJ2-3	TGCGCCAGCAGCCAAGTCGGGGGCGGCCTCACAGATACGCAGTATTTT	CASSQVGGGLTDTQYF
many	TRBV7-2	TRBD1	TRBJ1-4	TGTGCCAGCAGCTCCGCGACGCGCAGGGGGGAAAAACTGTTTTTT	CASSSATRRGEKLFF
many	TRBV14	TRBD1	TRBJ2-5	TGTGCCAGCAGCCAAGATGTGGGCAGGGGGCAAGAGACCCAGTACTTC	CASSQDVGRGQETQYF
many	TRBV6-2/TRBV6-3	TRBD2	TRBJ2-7	TGTGCCAGTTCCGAGACTAGCGGGAGCCCGCTCTACGAGCAGTACTTC	CASSETSGSPLYEQYF
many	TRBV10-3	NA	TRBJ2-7	TGTGCCATCAGTGAGGTAGTCCCCATCAAGCAGTACTTC	CAISEVVPIKQYF
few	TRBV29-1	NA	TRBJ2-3	TGCAGCGTTGAATGGGGTTGGACAGATACGCAGTATTTT	CSVEWGWTDTQYF
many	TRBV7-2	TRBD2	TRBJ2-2	TGTGCCAGCAGCCGAAAGTCTAGCAGGACTAGCGGGAGTGGGGAGCTGTTTTTT	CASSRKSSRTSGSGELFF
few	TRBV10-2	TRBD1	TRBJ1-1	TGCGCCAGCAGAGACGTAAAGACAGGGTTGGGTACTGAAGCTTTCTTT	CASRDVKTGLGTEAFF
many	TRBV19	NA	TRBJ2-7	TGTGCCAGTAGTATAGACCGGGACTACGAGCAGTACTTC	CASSIDRDYEQYF
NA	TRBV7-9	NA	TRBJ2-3	TGTGCCAGCGTACCGTCGCGGGCGCCTAGCACAGATACGCAGTATTTT	CASVPSRAPSTDTQYF
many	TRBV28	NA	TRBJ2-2	TGTGCCAGCAGTTTAGGCGGAGTCACCGGGGAGCTGTTTTTT	CASSLGGVTGELFF
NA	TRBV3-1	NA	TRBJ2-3	TGTGCCAGCAGCCAAGGACCGGGAGTCAGCACAGATACGCAGTATTTT	CASSQGPGVSTDTQYF
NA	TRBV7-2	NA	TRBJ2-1	TGTGCCAGCAGCTCTAGGACAGGCCGGGGGGAGCAGTTCTTC	CASSSRTGRGEQFF